One sample yielded the 29 T cell receptor beta chains listed below, sequenced in a study of identical twins. MiXCR, run by TCRdb on the 5' RACE reads, gives a single entry per CDR3 protein. The sample lists around 670,000 distinct CDR3 sequences, approximately 6% occurring once. Material: naive T cells sorted from blood. The receptors come from a man between 18 and 29 years old in good health.

The sample holds a few counts of this clonotype. V gene TRBV6-1 combines with J gene TRBJ1-5; D is possibly TRBD1 (6 bases). V lost 6 bases and J lost 3, with 9 bases in between. Germline CDR1 is MNHNS and CDR2 is SASEGT. The CDR3 length is 13 residues. CDR3 protein: CASRNRDNQPQHF. CDR3 coding DNA: TGTGCCAGCAGGAACAGGGACAATCAGCCCCAGCATTTT.

The sample holds many counts of this clonotype. The chain is built from TRBV6-2 or TRBV6-3 and TRBJ2-7; 13 nucleotides align to TRBD2. The trim removed 3 bases at V and 2 bases at J, leaving 7 bases unmatched. The CDR3 loop spans 17 amino acids. CDR1 is MNHEY and CDR2 is SVGEGT in the germline V gene. The CDR3 DNA is TGTGCCAGCAGTTATTCGGGACTAGCGGGATTGACCTACGAGCAGTACTTC. Translating gives CASSYSGLAGLTYEQYF.

Many counts were recorded for this clonotype. The gene calls are TRBV20-1 and TRBJ2-5; perhaps D is TRBD1 or TRBD2 (5 bases each). CDR1 is DFQATT, CDR2 SNEGSKA, per germline (reference sequence). The CDR3 runs 14 residues. V lost 3 bases and J lost 5, with 16 bases in between. CDR3 nucleotides: TGCAGTGCTAGGCCCTACGCAGGGACCGAGACCCAGTACTTC. It yields the protein CSARPYAGTETQYF.

In its sample, this clonotype was seen many times. The rearrangement uses TRBV20-1 and TRBJ2-1; 9 nucleotides align to TRBD2. CDR3 length: 15 residues. Germline assignment: CDR1 DFQATT and CDR2 SNEGSKA (reference sequence). J gave up 2 bases and V 4 bases, and 6 bases lay outside the gene matches. The CDR3 here is CSANSAGGPYNEQFF. CDR3 nucleotides: TGCAGTGCTAATTCGGCGGGAGGGCCCTACAATGAGCAGTTCTTC.

The chain joins TRBV11-2 to TRBJ2-2, with D unresolved. Per germline, CDR1 SGHAT and CDR2 FQNNGV. V gave up 3 bases and J gave up 4 bases, with 15 bases separating them. The CDR3 totals 16 residues. CDR3 DNA: TGTGCCAGCAGCTTCCCATACCGGGCCCTCACCGGGGAGCTGTTTTTT. This codes for CASSFPYRALTGELFF.

The chain carries TRBV7-7 and TRBJ2-2; no clear D gene. Looked up from germline, CDR1 is SSHAT and CDR2 is FNYEAQ (reference sequence). Deletions cut 5 bases from V and 1 base from J, with 8 bases between. This CDR3 is built from 14 residues. CDR3 bases: TGTGCCAGCAGCAAAGTGGAGAACACCGGGGAGCTGTTTTTT. Translated, it gives CASSKVENTGELFF.

This clonotype was counted at least ten times. CDR3 loop: CASSPEREVYNEQFF. Here the CDR3 DNA reads TGTGCCAGCAGTCCGGAGCGGGAGGTCTACAATGAGCAGTTCTTC. The chain has TRBV27 and TRBJ2-1; TRBD2 matches at 9 bases. The V gene end was trimmed by 5 bases and the J gene end by 3 bases; junction bases not matched to a gene: 5. This CDR3 spans 15 amino acids. CDR1 and CDR2 from the germline V gene are MNHEY and SMNVEV (reference sequence).

This clonotype was seen many times. The rearrangement links TRBV20-1 to TRBJ2-3; 8 positions match TRBD2. From germline, CDR1 is DFQATT and CDR2 SNEGSKA (reference sequence). The CDR3 is 18 residues long. V was clipped by 3 bases and J by 1 base; unmatched bases: 15. This CDR3 is CSASPFSLSGAGTDTQYF. In DNA, the CDR3 is TGCAGTGCTAGCCCCTTTAGCCTTAGCGGGGCTGGCACAGATACGCAGTATTTT.

V and J are TRBV5-5 and TRBJ2-7; 7 bases are a match to TRBD1. CDR1 SGHKS and CDR2 YYEKEE come from the germline V gene (reference sequence). J gave up 2 bases and V 5 bases, and 10 bases lay outside the gene matches. The CDR3 extends over 15 amino acids. CDR3 sequence (DNA): TGTGCCAGCAGTGAGTCCGGGACAGAGACCTACGAGCAGTACTTC. Translated, it gives CASSESGTETYEQYF. Combining the CDR3 with reference TRBV5-5 and TRBJ2-7 gives the whole variable domain DAGVTQSPTHLIKTRGQQVTLRCSPISGHKSVSWYQQVLGQGPQFIFQYYEKEERGRGNFPDRFSARQFPNYSSELNVNALLLGDSALYLCASSESGTETYEQYFGPGTRLTVT.

The genes are TRBV9 and TRBJ2-3, with a possible D match to TRBD2 (6 bases). The CDR3 is 15 residues long. Looked up from germline, CDR1 is SGDLS and CDR2 is YYNGEE. The V end lost 0 bases, the J end lost 2 bases, and 10 bases lay between the germline ends. DNA of the CDR3: TGTGCCAGCAGCGTAGGTGGCGGGACCACAGATACGCAGTATTTT. Translated: CASSVGGGTTDTQYF. The variable domain in full, completed from reference TRBV9 and TRBJ2-3, reads DSGVTQTPKHLITATGQRVTLRCSPRSGDLSVYWYQQSLDQGLQFLIQYYNGEERAKGNILERFSAQQFPDLHSELNLSSLELGDSALYFCASSVGGGTTDTQYFGPGTRLTVL.

This clonotype appeared many times. The chain couples TRBV5-4 to TRBJ2-7, with D perhaps matching TRBD2 (6 bases). This CDR3 comprises 14 residues. The ends were cut back, 1 base at V and 3 bases at J, with 11 bases in the middle. CDR1 is SGHNT and CDR2 is YYREEE in the germline V gene (reference sequence). CDR3 region: CASSLYPTSYEQYF. The CDR3 region has the DNA TGTGCCAGCAGCTTGTATCCGACTAGCTACGAGCAGTACTTC.

The chain couples TRBV20-1 to TRBJ1-6, with unresolved D. Deletions cut 3 bases from V and 8 bases from J, with 14 bases between. CDR3 length: 14 residues. The germline V gene has CDR1 DFQATT and CDR2 SNEGSKA (reference sequence). CDR3 sequence (DNA): TGCAGTGCTAGTGGCCGGGTTCTACATTCACCCCTCCACTTT. Protein product: CSASGRVLHSPLHF.

A few counts support this clonotype. This chain connects TRBV9 to TRBJ2-5; D is perhaps TRBD1 (5 bases). The CDR3 contains 15 residues. Trimming removed 4 bases at V and 1 base at J, with 14 bases between. The germline V gene encodes CDR1 SGDLS and CDR2 YYNGEE. The CDR3 DNA reads TGTGCCAGCAGCCCCTCTCGACAGATCCAAGAGACCCAGTACTTC. Protein: CASSPSRQIQETQYF.

This clonotype was observed many times. The chain links TRBV12-3 or TRBV12-4 to TRBJ2-5; D perhaps matches TRBD1 (7 bases). The CDR3 contains 14 residues. V lost 5 bases and J lost 5, with 15 bases in between. CDR3 DNA sequence: TGTGCCAGCAGTGCACTGACAGGGAGGGAGACCCAGTACTTC. Its translation is CASSALTGRETQYF.

This clonotype has ten or more counts. CDR3 in amino acids: CASSPGRLSTEAFF. Written as DNA, the CDR3 is TGTGCCAGCAGCCCGGGGAGATTGAGCACTGAAGCTTTCTTT. The rearrangement joins TRBV7-9 to TRBJ1-1; D gene ambiguous. This CDR3 has 14 amino acids. CDR1 and CDR2 (germline): SEHNR, FQNEAQ (reference sequence). The ends were cut back, 5 bases at V and 4 bases at J, with 14 bases in the middle.

This clonotype was detected many times. This chain joins TRBV15 and TRBJ2-1, with D perhaps TRBD2 (6 bases). CDR3 length equals 14 residues. The germline V gene encodes CDR1 LNHNV and CDR2 YYDKDF (reference sequence). Between the trimmed V and J ends, which lost 5 bases and 9 bases, there was a span of 17 bases. DNA of the CDR3: TGTGCCACCAGCGGGGGACTTGGATGGGGTGAGCAGTTCTTC. Translation: CATSGGLGWGEQFF.

V usage is TRBV5-1 and J usage is TRBJ2-2; no definite D call. This CDR3 is built from 15 residues. The germline V gene has CDR1 SGHRS and CDR2 YFSETQ. Trimming left V 0 bases short and J 3 bases short, with 9 bases between. The DNA for the CDR3 is TGCGCCAGCAGCTTGGTTCAGGTGGACACCGGGGAGCTGTTTTTT. It specifies CASSLVQVDTGELFF.

This clonotype has a count of ten or more. The chain is built from TRBV11-2 and TRBJ2-3; D call uncertain. From germline, CDR1 is SGHAT and CDR2 FQNNGV. The V end lost 1 base, the J end lost 4 bases, and 9 bases lay between the germline ends. This CDR3 has 14 amino acids. As DNA, the CDR3 is TGTGCCAGCAGCTTAGTAAGGGATTCAGATACGCAGTATTTT. It is translated as CASSLVRDSDTQYF.

This clonotype was seen ten or more times. The rearrangement uses TRBV12-3 or TRBV12-4 and TRBJ2-3, with TRBD2 identical over 9 bases. CDR3 size: 17 residues. Trimming took 3 bases from V and 3 from J; bases not matched to a gene: 10. The CDR3 nucleotides are TGTGCCAGCAGTTTCGTCCCGACTAGCGGACCTACAGATACGCAGTATTTT. Protein sequence: CASSFVPTSGPTDTQYF.

At least ten counts were recorded for this clonotype. The chain couples TRBV5-1 to TRBJ1-4; tentatively, D is TRBD1 (6 bases). This CDR3 has 14 amino acids. Trimming took 2 bases from V and 6 from J, leaving 11 bases between them. Germline assignment: CDR1 SGHRS and CDR2 YFSETQ. The CDR3 sequence is CASSLQGLDEKLFF. CDR3 nucleotide sequence: TGCGCCAGCAGCTTACAGGGATTGGATGAAAAACTGTTTTTT.

This clonotype was recorded at least ten times. This rearrangement joins TRBV5-6 to TRBJ2-7; D not certain. The CDR3 contains 14 residues. Germline V gene lookup returns CDR1 SGHDT and CDR2 YYEEEE. Deletions cut 0 bases from V and 3 bases from J, with 10 bases between. CDR3 sequence (DNA): TGTGCCAGCAGCTTGGGCCCGGTCAGCTACGAGCAGTACGTC. This gives the protein CASSLGPVSYEQYV.

This clonotype was detected ten times or more. This chain connects TRBV12-3 or TRBV12-4 to TRBJ2-2; D call uncertain. The CDR3 has 13 residues. V was clipped by 6 bases and J by 5 bases, with 10 bases between them. In nucleotides, the CDR3 is TGTGCCAGCAGGTCCCGGGTAACCGGGGAGCTGTTTTTT. This sequence encodes CASRSRVTGELFF.

This clonotype was seen only a few times. CDR3 coding DNA: TGTGCCAGCAGCTTGGGAGGGGACACCTACGAGCAGTACTTC. Its protein is CASSLGGDTYEQYF. J is TRBJ2-7 and V is TRBV7-9; TRBD2 might be the D (7 bases). The CDR3 has 14 residues. V was cut by 3 bases and J by 2 bases, with 11 bases left in between. Germline CDR1 is SEHNR and CDR2 is FQNEAQ (reference sequence).

This clonotype was detected many times. CDR3 sequence reads: CATSDLRGVEAFF. CDR3 DNA sequence: TGTGCCACCAGTGATTTAAGGGGTGTGGAAGCTTTCTTT. The chain is built from TRBV24-1 and TRBJ1-1; D is possibly TRBD1 (5 bases). The CDR3 sequence is 13 residues long. The germline V gene encodes CDR1 KGHDR and CDR2 SFDVKD. The ends were cut back, 1 base at V and 8 bases at J, with 10 bases in the middle.

The CDR3 loop is CASSYSDWTLNTEAFF. The CDR3 coding sequence is TGTGCCAGCAGTTACTCGGACTGGACACTGAACACTGAAGCTTTCTTT. The chain combines TRBV6-2 or TRBV6-3 with TRBJ1-1; possible D gene TRBD1, 5 bases. V was clipped by 0 bases and J by 0 bases, with 11 bases between them. There are 16 residues in the CDR3. Germline CDR1 MNHEY, CDR2 SVGEGT.

This clonotype was found many times. The chain links TRBV29-1 to TRBJ2-1; D gene ambiguous. The CDR3 loop spans 13 amino acids. CDR1 and CDR2 from the germline V gene are SQVTM and ANQGSEA. V was pared by 4 bases and J by 0 bases, with 7 bases between. CDR3 coding DNA: TGCAGCGTTGTACCCTACTCCTACAATGAGCAGTTCTTC. Translating it yields CSVVPYSYNEQFF.

The rearrangement links TRBV11-2 to TRBJ2-1; D uncertain. Germline assignment: CDR1 SGHAT and CDR2 FQNNGV. The CDR3 runs to 11 residues. The ends were cut back, 5 bases at V and 8 bases at J, with 7 bases in the middle. The CDR3 DNA follows: TGTGCCAGCAGCGAAATCTATGAGCAGTTCTTC. It encodes CASSEIYEQFF.

The chain is built from TRBV27 and TRBJ1-2; D unresolved. The germline CDR1 and CDR2 sequences are MNHEY and SMNVEV (reference sequence). The CDR3 spans 13 residues. V lost 0 bases, J lost 8 bases, and 10 bases lay in between. CDR3 sequence (DNA): TGTGCCAGCAGTTTATCCGGACGGATCGGCTACACCTTC. Amino acid sequence: CASSLSGRIGYTF.

V usage is TRBV10-3 and J usage is TRBJ2-5; D tentatively reads TRBD1 or TRBD2 (6 bases each). Trimming left V 10 bases short and J 1 base short, with 19 bases between. Germline V gives CDR1 ENHRY, CDR2 SYGVKD. The CDR3 is 15 amino acids. Written as DNA, the CDR3 is TGTGCCACCGGGGGCATGGGACCCACCCAAGAGACCCAGTACTTC. It codes for CATGGMGPTQETQYF.